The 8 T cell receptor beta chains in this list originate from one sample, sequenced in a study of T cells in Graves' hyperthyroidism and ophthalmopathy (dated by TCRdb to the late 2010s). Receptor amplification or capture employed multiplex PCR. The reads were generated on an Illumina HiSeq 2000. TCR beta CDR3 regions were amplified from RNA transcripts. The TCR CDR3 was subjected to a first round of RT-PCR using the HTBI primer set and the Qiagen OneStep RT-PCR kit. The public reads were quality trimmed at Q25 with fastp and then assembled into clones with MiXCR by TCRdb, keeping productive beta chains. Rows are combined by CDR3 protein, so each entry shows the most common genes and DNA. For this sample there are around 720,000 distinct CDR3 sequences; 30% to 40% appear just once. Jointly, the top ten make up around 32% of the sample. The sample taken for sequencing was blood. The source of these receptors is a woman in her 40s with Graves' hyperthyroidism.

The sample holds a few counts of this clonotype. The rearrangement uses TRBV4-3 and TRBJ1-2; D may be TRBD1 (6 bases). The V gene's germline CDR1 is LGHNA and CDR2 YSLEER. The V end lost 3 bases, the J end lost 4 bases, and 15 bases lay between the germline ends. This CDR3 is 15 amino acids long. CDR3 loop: CASSQMEGGAYGYTF. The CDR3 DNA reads TGCGCCAGCAGCCAGATGGAGGGGGGAGCCTATGGCTACACCTTC.

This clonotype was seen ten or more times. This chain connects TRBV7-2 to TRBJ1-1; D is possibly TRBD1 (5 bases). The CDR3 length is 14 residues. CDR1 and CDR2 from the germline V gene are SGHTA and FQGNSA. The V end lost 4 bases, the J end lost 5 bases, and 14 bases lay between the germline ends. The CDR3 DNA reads TGTGCCAGCAGCTCCTCGGTAGGGGTGACTGAAGCTTTCTTT. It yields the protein CASSSSVGVTEAFF.

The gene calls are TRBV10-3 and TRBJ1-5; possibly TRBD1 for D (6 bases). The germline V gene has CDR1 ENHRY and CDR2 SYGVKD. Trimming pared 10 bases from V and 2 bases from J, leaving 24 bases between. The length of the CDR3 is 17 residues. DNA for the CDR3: TGTGCCAGCAGCTTACCCCCCGACAGGCCTCGCAATCAGCCCCAGCATTTT. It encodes CASSLPPDRPRNQPQHF.

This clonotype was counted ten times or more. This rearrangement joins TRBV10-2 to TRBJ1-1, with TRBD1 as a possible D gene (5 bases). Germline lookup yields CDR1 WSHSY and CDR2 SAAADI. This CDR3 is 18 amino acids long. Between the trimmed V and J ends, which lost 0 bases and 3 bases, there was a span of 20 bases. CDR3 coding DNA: TGCGCCAGCAGTGAGTCCCGAGGGGTATCTCCTCGACACACTGAAGCTTTCTTT. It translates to CASSESRGVSPRHTEAFF.

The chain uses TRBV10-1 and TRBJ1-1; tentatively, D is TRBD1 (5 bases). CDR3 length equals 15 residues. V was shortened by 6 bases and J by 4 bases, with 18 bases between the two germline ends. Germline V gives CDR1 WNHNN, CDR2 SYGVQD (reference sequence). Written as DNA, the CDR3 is TGCGCCAGCAGCCGAGGGGATCCCCAGACCACTGAAGCTTTCTTT. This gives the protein CASSRGDPQTTEAFF.

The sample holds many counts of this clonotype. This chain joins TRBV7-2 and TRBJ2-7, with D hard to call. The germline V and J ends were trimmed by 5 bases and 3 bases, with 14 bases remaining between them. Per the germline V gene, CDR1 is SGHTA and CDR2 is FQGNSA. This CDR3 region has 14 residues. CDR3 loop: CASSIQRQVYEQYF. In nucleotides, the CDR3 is TGTGCCAGCAGCATACAGCGTCAGGTCTACGAGCAGTACTTC.

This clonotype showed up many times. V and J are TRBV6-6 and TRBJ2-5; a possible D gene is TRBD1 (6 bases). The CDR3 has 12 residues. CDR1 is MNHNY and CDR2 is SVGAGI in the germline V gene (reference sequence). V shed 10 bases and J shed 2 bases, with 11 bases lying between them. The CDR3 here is CATTGQQETQYF. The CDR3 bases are TGTGCCACGACAGGACAGCAAGAGACCCAGTACTTC.

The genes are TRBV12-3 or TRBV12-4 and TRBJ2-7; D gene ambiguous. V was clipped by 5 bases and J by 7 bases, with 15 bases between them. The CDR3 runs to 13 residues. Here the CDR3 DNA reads TGTGCCAGCAGTGAGCAGCCGACATGGGAGCAGTACTTC. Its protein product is CASSEQPTWEQYF.